What follows are 18 T cell receptor beta chains derived from one specimen sequenced in a study of cytomegalovirus exposure and HLA in healthy donors. This PCR relied on a set of 60 Vbeta primers and 13 Jbeta primers. Only in-frame clones appear in the TCRdb table, and some are missing; sequencing was by immunoSEQ multiplex PCR. This table has approximately 260,000 clones, roughly 86% appearing once. Source material: PBMCs. The receptor source for this set is a woman aged 40-49 years in good health and CMV-seropositive.

The V gene is TRBV27, the J gene TRBJ2-1; TRBD1 matches at 8 bases. Trimming took 2 bases from V and 9 from J; bases not matched to a gene: 18. The CDR3 is 18 amino acids. Germline V gene lookup returns CDR1 MNHEY and CDR2 SMNVEV (reference sequence). The CDR3 DNA sequence: TGTGCCAGCAGTTTAGCTCAGGGGGCGCTTACCTCGCGGGGTGAGCAGTTCTTC. Its translation: CASSLAQGALTSRGEQFF.

The chain carries TRBV7-2 and TRBJ2-5; possible D gene TRBD1, 5 bases. The CDR3 totals 13 residues. Germline V CDR1 and CDR2: SGHTA, FQGNSA. V dropped 5 bases and J dropped 3 bases, with 10 bases sitting between them. The CDR3 reads CASSQGLEETQYF. CDR3 DNA sequence: TGTGCCAGCAGCCAGGGCCTAGAAGAGACCCAGTACTTC.

The V gene is TRBV23-1, the J gene TRBJ1-2; 7 nucleotides line up with TRBD1. TRBV23-1 carries the ORF label, with uncertain function. This CDR3 contains 13 residues. With 2 bases clipped from V and 14 bases from J, the junction kept 11 bases outside the gene matches. The chain's CDR3 is CASSQPKGQWKTF. CDR3 bases: TGCGCCAGCAGTCAACCCAAGGGACAGTGGAAGACCTTC.

CDR3 protein: CASSSGLADTYEQYF. Here the CDR3 DNA reads TGTGCCAGCAGCTCCGGACTAGCCGACACCTACGAGCAGTACTTC. The V and J genes are TRBV5-4 and TRBJ2-7; 8 nucleotides match TRBD2. V shed 3 bases, J shed 2 bases, and the junction held 7 bases outside the gene matches. Germline V gene lookup returns CDR1 SGHNT and CDR2 YYREEE (reference sequence). The CDR3 is made up of 15 amino acids.

The CDR3: CASSFRSETQYF. In DNA, the CDR3 is TGTGCCAGCAGCTTTCGGTCGGAGACCCAGTACTTC. This sequence joins TRBV7-2 and TRBJ2-5; D uncertain. The CDR3 is 12 amino acids. V dropped 3 bases and J dropped 5 bases, with 7 bases sitting between them. In germline, CDR1 is SGHTA, CDR2 FQGNSA. Based on the CDR3 plus reference TRBV7-2 and TRBJ2-5, the full variable domain is GAGVSQSPSNKVTEKGKDVELRCDPISGHTALYWYRQSLGQGLEFLIYFQGNSAPDKSGLPSDRFSAERTGGSVSTLTIQRTQQEDSAVYLCASSFRSETQYFGPGTRLLVL.

This clone was counted a few times. The chain recombines TRBV11-1 with TRBJ1-6; TRBD1 agrees at 8 bases. Per the germline V gene, CDR1 is SGHAT and CDR2 is FQDESV (reference sequence). The CDR3 covers 15 residues. J was trimmed by 10 bases and V by 2 bases; bases with no gene match: 7. The CDR3 DNA follows: TGTGCCAGCAGCTTACAACAGGGGGTGGGATCACCCCTCCACTTT. It translates to CASSLQQGVGSPLHF. The complete variable domain, with remaining parts taken from reference TRBV11-1 and TRBJ1-6, reads EAEVAQSPRYKITEKSQAVAFWCDPISGHATLYWYRQILGQGPELLVQFQDESVVDDSQLPKDRFSAERLKGVDSTLKIQPAELGDSAMYLCASSLQQGVGSPLHFGNGTRLTVT.

V gene TRBV28 combines with J gene TRBJ2-3, with 10 positions matching TRBD2. J gave up 5 bases and V 5 bases, and 7 bases lay outside the gene matches. The length of the CDR3 is 15 residues. The germline V gene encodes CDR1 MDHEN and CDR2 SYDVKM. As DNA, the CDR3 is TGTGCCAGCAGTCGCGGACTAGCGGAGGGAGATACGCAGTATTTT. This codes for CASSRGLAEGDTQYF.

The J gene is TRBJ1-5, the V gene TRBV6-5; 8 bases match TRBD1. The germline V gene encodes CDR1 MNHEY and CDR2 SVGAGI. The trim removed 6 bases at V and 6 bases at J, leaving 7 bases unmatched. CDR3 size: 14 residues. The chain's CDR3 is CASRPDRGGQPQHF. The DNA for the CDR3 is TGTGCCAGCAGACCTGACAGGGGCGGTCAGCCCCAGCATTTT.

This chain uses TRBV11-3 with TRBJ2-1; TRBD2 matches at 12 bases. Trimming cost V 6 bases and J 5 bases; bases outside gene matches: 11. CDR1 SGHNT and CDR2 YENEEA come from the germline V gene. This CDR3 contains 17 residues. Here the CDR3 DNA reads TGTGCCAGCAGGAAGCAACTAGCGGGAGGTCGGGACAATGAGCAGTTCTTC. This gives the protein CASRKQLAGGRDNEQFF.

The genes are TRBV5-4 and TRBJ2-7, with D possibly matching TRBD1 (6 bases). V was shortened by 3 bases and J by 2 bases, with 12 bases between the two germline ends. From germline, CDR1 is SGHNT and CDR2 YYREEE (reference sequence). The CDR3 extends over 14 amino acids. CDR3 in amino acids: CASSSRGKAYEQYF. The CDR3 DNA reads TGTGCCAGCAGCTCCAGGGGAAAGGCCTACGAGCAGTACTTC.

The chain employs TRBV4-1 and TRBJ1-3; TRBD1 might be the D (5 bases). From germline, CDR1 is MGHRA and CDR2 YSYEKL. V was pared by 1 base and J by 6 bases, with 13 bases between. This CDR3 spans 15 amino acids. The CDR3 nucleotides are TGCGCCAGCAGCCAAGGAGCAGGGACTGCAAACACCATATATTTT. Translating gives CASSQGAGTANTIYF.

The count of this clone is one. The rearrangement uses TRBV11-2 and TRBJ2-5, with TRBD1 matching over 9 bases. The length of the CDR3 is 14 residues. Trimming at V came to 4 bases and at J to 4 bases, leaving 4 bases not matched to a gene. CDR1 is SGHAT and CDR2 is FQNNGV in the germline V gene. The CDR3: CASSSGQGGETQYF. The CDR3 bases are TGTGCCAGCAGCTCGGGACAGGGTGGAGAGACCCAGTACTTC.

J is TRBJ2-3 and V is TRBV27, with 10 bases lining up with TRBD1. CDR3 length equals 15 residues. V was clipped by 4 bases and J by 4 bases; unmatched bases: 5. Germline values: CDR1 MNHEY, CDR2 SMNVEV (reference sequence). The CDR3 DNA reads TGTGCCAGCAGTTACGGGACAGGGGTAGCAGATACGCAGTATTTT. This codes for CASSYGTGVADTQYF.

This chain uses TRBV28 with TRBJ1-6; D is undetermined. This CDR3 comprises 14 residues. V lost 5 bases and J 11 bases, leaving 16 bases between the germline ends. The germline gives CDR1 MDHEN, CDR2 SYDVKM. CDR3 residues: CASSASGFQTPLHF. The DNA of the CDR3 is TGTGCCAGCAGTGCCTCGGGTTTCCAAACACCCCTCCACTTT. Full variable domain (rest looked up from reference TRBV28 and TRBJ1-6): DVKVTQSSRYLVKRTGEKVFLECVQDMDHENMFWYRQDPGLGLRLIYFSYDVKMKEKGDIPEGYSVSREKKERFSLILESASTNQTSMYLCASSASGFQTPLHFGNGTRLTVT.

The J gene is TRBJ1-4, the V gene TRBV30; possibly TRBD1 for D (5 bases). V gave up 7 bases and J gave up 8 bases, with 29 bases separating them. This CDR3 has 17 residues. Germline V CDR1 and CDR2: GTSNPN, SVGIG (reference sequence). CDR3 in amino acids: CALIQGRGPRRSEKLFF. The CDR3 DNA is TGTGCCTTAATTCAGGGTAGGGGTCCCCGCAGGAGCGAAAAACTGTTTTTT.

The V gene is TRBV7-9, the J gene TRBJ2-5, with D possibly TRBD2 on 5 matching bases. V gave up 6 bases and J gave up 5 bases, with 16 bases separating them. The CDR3 is 14 amino acids. Germline CDR1 is SEHNR and CDR2 is FQNEAQ (reference sequence). The chain's CDR3 is CASSPLGAGETQYF. CDR3 coding DNA: TGTGCCAGCAGTCCCCTGGGAGCAGGCGAGACCCAGTACTTC.

This clone was observed once. The chain recombines TRBV19 with TRBJ2-1, with a tentative D call TRBD1 (6 bases). CDR3 length: 14 amino acids. Germline CDR1 reads LNHDA; CDR2 reads SQIVND (reference sequence). Trimming pared 4 bases from V and 6 bases from J, leaving 13 bases between. The CDR3 nucleotides are TGTGCCAGTAGTAGGGTACAGGGAACCAATGAGCAGTTCTTC. This encodes CASSRVQGTNEQFF.

The chain joins TRBV7-2 to TRBJ1-5; 9 bases are shared with TRBD1. Unmatched junction bases numbered 7, after V lost 4 bases and J lost 6 bases. Germline CDR1 and CDR2: SGHTA and FQGNSA. This CDR3 has 15 residues. The CDR3 DNA reads as TGTGCCAGCAGCTCCAGGACAGGGGTGTCTCAGCCCCAGCATTTT. Translating it yields CASSSRTGVSQPQHF.